These T cell receptor beta chains were read from a single sample in a study of OX40 agonist ivuxolimab in advanced cancers. Clones were read by immunoSEQ multiplex PCR, and TCRdb kept only the in-frame ones, dropping some. The data show about 80,000 clones, with roughly 85% seen just once and 1.9% held by the top ten. The source material was CD4+ or CD8+ T cells sorted from blood, sampled in a trial of the OX40 agonist ivuxolimab. The receptor set was obtained from an adult with an advanced solid tumor such as melanoma, head and neck, liver or kidney cancer. Each CDR3 is given with its conserved first and last residue. Fields, in order: CDR3 DNA, CDR3 protein, CDR3 length, D gene, V gene, J gene, clone size. A D gene is named only where the DNA matches it firmly. Rows give clone size only sometimes, using once, few, many, or a class for an expanded clone.

cdr3_nt: TGTGCCAGCAGCTGGAGGACAGGCGGTCTGTTATATTTT; cdr3_aa: CASSWRTGGLLYF; cdr3_length: 13; d_call: TRBD1; v_call: TRBV7-2; j_call: TRBJ1-3; clone_size: NA
cdr3_nt: TGTGCCAGTAGCAGAAGGCCCGGGACAGACAATGAGCAGTTCTTC; cdr3_aa: CASSRRPGTDNEQFF; cdr3_length: 15; d_call: TRBD1; v_call: TRBV19; j_call: TRBJ2-1; clone_size: NA
cdr3_nt: TGTGCCAGCTCACCAGGGTACACAGATACGCAGTATTTT; cdr3_aa: CASSPGYTDTQYF; cdr3_length: 13; d_call: NA; v_call: TRBV18; j_call: TRBJ2-3; clone_size: NA
cdr3_nt: TGTGCCAGCAGTTCGAGAATAGCGGGAGCCTACGAGCAGTACTTC; cdr3_aa: CASSSRIAGAYEQYF; cdr3_length: 15; d_call: TRBD2; v_call: TRBV27; j_call: TRBJ2-7; clone_size: NA
cdr3_nt: TGTGCCAGTAGTATGGGGGGGCAGGGTATAAGTCCCCAGCATTTT; cdr3_aa: CASSMGGQGISPQHF; cdr3_length: 15; d_call: NA; v_call: TRBV19; j_call: TRBJ1-5; clone_size: NA
cdr3_nt: TGCGCCAGCAGTCCGGACAGGGGATACGGCGAGCAGTACTTC; cdr3_aa: CASSPDRGYGEQYF; cdr3_length: 14; d_call: TRBD1; v_call: TRBV5-1; j_call: TRBJ2-7; clone_size: NA
cdr3_nt: TGTGCCAGCAGTTACTCAGAGGGTGGGGAGCTGTTTTTT; cdr3_aa: CASSYSEGGELFF; cdr3_length: 13; d_call: NA; v_call: TRBV6-5; j_call: TRBJ2-2; clone_size: NA
cdr3_nt: TGTGCCAGCAGTCCAGACAGATATGGCTACACCTTC; cdr3_aa: CASSPDRYGYTF; cdr3_length: 12; d_call: NA; v_call: TRBV28; j_call: TRBJ1-2; clone_size: NA
cdr3_nt: TGCGCCAGCAGCCAAGATGGCCCGTCATCCTATGAAGGGGCCAAAAACATTCAGTACTTC; cdr3_aa: CASSQDGPSSYEGAKNIQYF; cdr3_length: 20; d_call: NA; v_call: TRBV4-3; j_call: TRBJ2-4; clone_size: NA
cdr3_nt: TGTGCCAGCAGCTTAGGGGGTGAGGCGTTTTCACCCCTCCACTTT; cdr3_aa: CASSLGGEAFSPLHF; cdr3_length: 15; d_call: NA; v_call: TRBV7-9; j_call: TRBJ1-6; clone_size: NA
cdr3_nt: TGTGCCAGCAGCTTAGAAGGGGGCGGTTCACCCCTCCACTTT; cdr3_aa: CASSLEGGGSPLHF; cdr3_length: 14; d_call: TRBD1; v_call: TRBV11-2; j_call: TRBJ1-6; clone_size: NA
cdr3_nt: TGCGCCAGCAGCTTGGTAGGCGGCGAGCAGTACTTC; cdr3_aa: CASSLVGGEQYF; cdr3_length: 12; d_call: NA; v_call: TRBV5-1; j_call: TRBJ2-7; clone_size: NA
cdr3_nt: TGTGCCAGTAGTATAGAGCGCCGGAGGAGGGAGACCCAGTACTTC; cdr3_aa: CASSIERRRRETQYF; cdr3_length: 15; d_call: NA; v_call: TRBV19; j_call: TRBJ2-5; clone_size: NA
cdr3_nt: TGTGCCAGCAGAACAGGAAAAGAGACCCAGTACTTC; cdr3_aa: CASRTGKETQYF; cdr3_length: 12; d_call: NA; v_call: TRBV28; j_call: TRBJ2-5; clone_size: NA
cdr3_nt: TGTGCCAGCAGTGCTCAAGAGACCCAGTACTTC; cdr3_aa: CASSAQETQYF; cdr3_length: 11; d_call: NA; v_call: TRBV25-1; j_call: TRBJ2-5; clone_size: once
cdr3_nt: TGCGCCAGCAGCCTGGGACAGGGAGGAACTTTCTTT; cdr3_aa: CASSLGQGGTFF; cdr3_length: 12; d_call: TRBD1; v_call: TRBV5-1; j_call: TRBJ1-1; clone_size: NA
cdr3_nt: TGTGCCAGCTCACCCGGGACTAGCGGGGGCACAGATACGCAGTATTTT; cdr3_aa: CASSPGTSGGTDTQYF; cdr3_length: 16; d_call: TRBD2; v_call: TRBV18; j_call: TRBJ2-3; clone_size: NA
cdr3_nt: TGTGCCAGCAGCTGGACTAGGGGTGAAGAGCAGTTCTTC; cdr3_aa: CASSWTRGEEQFF; cdr3_length: 13; d_call: TRBD2; v_call: TRBV7-2; j_call: TRBJ2-1; clone_size: NA
cdr3_nt: TGTGCCAGCAGCATTCGACAGGCCACCGGGGAGCTGTTTTTT; cdr3_aa: CASSIRQATGELFF; cdr3_length: 14; d_call: NA; v_call: TRBV9; j_call: TRBJ2-2; clone_size: once
cdr3_nt: TGTGCCAGCAGCTTGGCCAATAGCAATGAGCAGTTCTTC; cdr3_aa: CASSLANSNEQFF; cdr3_length: 13; d_call: NA; v_call: TRBV5-4; j_call: TRBJ2-1; clone_size: NA
cdr3_nt: TGCGCCAGCAGCTCTAGCGGGAGAGATAGGTATTTT; cdr3_aa: CASSSSGRDRYF; cdr3_length: 12; d_call: TRBD2; v_call: TRBV5-1; j_call: TRBJ2-3; clone_size: NA
cdr3_nt: TGTGCCAGCAGCTTCTTAGAGGGAGAGACCCAGTACTTC; cdr3_aa: CASSFLEGETQYF; cdr3_length: 13; d_call: NA; v_call: TRBV7-2; j_call: TRBJ2-5; clone_size: NA
cdr3_nt: TGTGCCAGTAGTACGACAGAACAAGAGACCCAGTACTTC; cdr3_aa: CASSTTEQETQYF; cdr3_length: 13; d_call: NA; v_call: TRBV19; j_call: TRBJ2-5; clone_size: once
cdr3_nt: TGTGCCAGCAGCTTAGAGTTACCTGGCAATGAAAAACTGTTTTTT; cdr3_aa: CASSLELPGNEKLFF; cdr3_length: 15; d_call: NA; v_call: TRBV7-2; j_call: TRBJ1-4; clone_size: NA
cdr3_nt: TGTGCCAGCAGCGGACAGGGGAAGGGCTACACCTTC; cdr3_aa: CASSGQGKGYTF; cdr3_length: 12; d_call: TRBD1; v_call: TRBV7-2; j_call: TRBJ1-2; clone_size: NA
cdr3_nt: TGTGCCAGCAGCTCCGGGACAGGGGGCGAGACCCAGTACTTC; cdr3_aa: CASSSGTGGETQYF; cdr3_length: 14; d_call: TRBD1; v_call: TRBV7-9; j_call: TRBJ2-5; clone_size: NA
cdr3_nt: TGTGCCAGCAGCGTGGGGCCTGCCTACGAGCAGTACTTC; cdr3_aa: CASSVGPAYEQYF; cdr3_length: 13; d_call: NA; v_call: TRBV9; j_call: TRBJ2-7; clone_size: NA
cdr3_nt: TGTGCCAGCAGTTCCAACGGCCTTTACTCTGGAAACACCATATATTTT; cdr3_aa: CASSSNGLYSGNTIYF; cdr3_length: 16; d_call: NA; v_call: TRBV6-5; j_call: TRBJ1-3; clone_size: NA
cdr3_nt: TGTGCCAGCAGCTTAGGAGCGGGAGGGGGAGAGACCCAGTACTTC; cdr3_aa: CASSLGAGGGETQYF; cdr3_length: 15; d_call: TRBD2; v_call: TRBV7-6; j_call: TRBJ2-5; clone_size: NA
cdr3_nt: TGTGCCAGCAGTGAAGCCGGACTAGTATCCGGCAAAGAGCAGTTCTTC; cdr3_aa: CASSEAGLVSGKEQFF; cdr3_length: 16; d_call: TRBD2; v_call: TRBV2; j_call: TRBJ2-1; clone_size: NA
cdr3_nt: TGTGCCAGCAGTTACTACCTAGCGGGCTACAATGAGCAGTTCTTC; cdr3_aa: CASSYYLAGYNEQFF; cdr3_length: 15; d_call: TRBD2; v_call: TRBV6-5; j_call: TRBJ2-1; clone_size: NA
cdr3_nt: TGTGCCAGCAGCCCGACGGGGGCGAGCACCGGGGAGCTGTTTTTT; cdr3_aa: CASSPTGASTGELFF; cdr3_length: 15; d_call: NA; v_call: TRBV7-3; j_call: TRBJ2-2; clone_size: NA
cdr3_nt: TGCGCCAGCAGCACGGGACAGGGAATGAACACTGAAGCTTTCTTT; cdr3_aa: CASSTGQGMNTEAFF; cdr3_length: 15; d_call: TRBD1; v_call: TRBV10-1; j_call: TRBJ1-1; clone_size: NA
cdr3_nt: TGCGCCAGCAGCCAAAAAGCAGGAATGAACACTGAAGCTTTCTTT; cdr3_aa: CASSQKAGMNTEAFF; cdr3_length: 15; d_call: NA; v_call: TRBV4-3; j_call: TRBJ1-1; clone_size: NA
cdr3_nt: TGTGCCAGCAGCGAACTAGCGGGAGGTTCTCTCGAGCAGTACTTC; cdr3_aa: CASSELAGGSLEQYF; cdr3_length: 15; d_call: TRBD2; v_call: TRBV28; j_call: TRBJ2-7; clone_size: NA
cdr3_nt: TGCAGCGTTGAAGGGAAGAGGAGAGAGACCCAGTACTTC; cdr3_aa: CSVEGKRRETQYF; cdr3_length: 13; d_call: NA; v_call: TRBV29-1; j_call: TRBJ2-5; clone_size: NA
cdr3_nt: TGTGCCAGCAATCGGGAAGGCATACAATACAATGAGCAGTTCTTC; cdr3_aa: CASNREGIQYNEQFF; cdr3_length: 15; d_call: NA; v_call: TRBV28; j_call: TRBJ2-1; clone_size: once
cdr3_nt: TGTGCCAGCAGTTTTTTTAGGCGGGGGGCTATCTACAATGAGCAGTTCTTC; cdr3_aa: CASSFFRRGAIYNEQFF; cdr3_length: 17; d_call: TRBD2; v_call: TRBV7-3; j_call: TRBJ2-1; clone_size: NA
cdr3_nt: TGTGCCAGCAGCCCCCCTAGGACAGGGAGAAACCCCTACAATGAGCAGTTCTTC; cdr3_aa: CASSPPRTGRNPYNEQFF; cdr3_length: 18; d_call: TRBD1; v_call: TRBV9; j_call: TRBJ2-1; clone_size: NA
cdr3_nt: TGTGCCAGCAGCTTAGGGGCCCTTGATGAAAAACTGTTTTTT; cdr3_aa: CASSLGALDEKLFF; cdr3_length: 14; d_call: NA; v_call: TRBV7-9; j_call: TRBJ1-4; clone_size: NA
cdr3_nt: TGTGCCAGCAGTTTAAACCCTCCGGACAGCTGGAACACTGAAGCTTTCTTT; cdr3_aa: CASSLNPPDSWNTEAFF; cdr3_length: 17; d_call: NA; v_call: TRBV27; j_call: TRBJ1-1; clone_size: once
cdr3_nt: TGTGCCAGCAGCTTTGGGGGGCTGGCTGGAAACACCATATATTTT; cdr3_aa: CASSFGGLAGNTIYF; cdr3_length: 15; d_call: NA; v_call: TRBV5-4; j_call: TRBJ1-3; clone_size: once